The 5 T cell receptor beta chains below all came from one sample that was sequenced in a study of blood T cell repertoires in COVID-19. Repertoires were generated with immunoSEQ multiplex PCR, while TCRdb's copy carries only in-frame clones and drops some. The sample holds 300,000 to 400,000 clones, around 86% seen once. Sequenced: PBMCs or T cells enriched from blood (not recorded which). The receptors were gathered from a woman in her thirties or forties with acute COVID-19.

The V and J genes are TRBV15 and TRBJ1-5, with D unclear. Germline loops: CDR1 LNHNV, CDR2 YYDKDF (reference sequence). With 6 bases removed from V and 6 bases from J, the gap between germline ends came to 12 bases. This CDR3 comprises 13 residues. CDR3 DNA sequence: TGTGCCACCAGAGAGGTTTCCAGTCAGCCCCAGCATTTT. The encoded protein is CATREVSSQPQHF.

This clone showed up just once. The V gene is TRBV7-2, the J gene TRBJ1-4; no clear D. CDR3 size: 17 residues. The V gene lost 1 base and the J gene lost 0 bases, with 12 bases spanning the gap. CDR1 is SGHTA, CDR2 FQGNSA, per germline. The DNA for the CDR3 is TGTGCCAGCAGCTTAGGCCCTACGGCGGCAACTAATGAAAAACTGTTTTTT. Translated: CASSLGPTAATNEKLFF.

This rearrangement joins TRBV4-1 to TRBJ2-3; 7 bases are shared with TRBD2. CDR1 and CDR2 (germline): MGHRA, YSYEKL. Trimming cost V 4 bases and J 6 bases; bases outside gene matches: 13. This CDR3 spans 16 amino acids. The CDR3 sequence: CASSPLGGGSPDTQYF. DNA of the CDR3: TGCGCCAGCAGCCCCCTTGGGGGAGGGTCCCCGGATACGCAGTATTTT.

This clone was detected only once. The rearrangement links TRBV5-1 to TRBJ2-7; TRBD2 agrees at 8 bases. Looked up from germline, CDR1 is SGHRS and CDR2 is YFSETQ. V lost 5 bases, J lost 0 bases, and 7 bases stayed unmatched. This CDR3 has 15 amino acids. CDR3 bases: TGCGCCAGCAGTTCGACTAGCGCAAGCTCCTACGAGCAGTACTTC. It yields the protein CASSSTSASSYEQYF.

The V gene is TRBV27, the J gene TRBJ2-3, with 13 positions matching TRBD2. Per germline, CDR1 MNHEY and CDR2 SMNVEV (reference sequence). Trimming removed 5 bases from V and 9 bases from J; junction bases left unmatched: 8. This CDR3 spans 15 amino acids. The CDR3 nucleotides read TGTGCCAGCAGTCAGGGGACTAGCGGGATGAGAACGCAGTATTTT. Its translation: CASSQGTSGMRTQYF.